One and the same sample provided the 8 T cell receptor beta chains below, sequenced in a study of T cells after yellow fever vaccination. TCRdb re-derived calls from the 5' RACE reads in MiXCR, one entry per CDR3 protein. The table includes a few hundred thousand distinct CDR3 sequences, 5.2% detected once. Sequenced material: CD4+ T cells sorted from PBMCs, taken on the day of the yellow fever booster vaccination. These receptors all come from a man aged 18-30 years who received the YFV17D yellow fever vaccine.

This clonotype has a count of ten or more. V is TRBV12-5 and J is TRBJ2-1; D is unresolved. The V gene's germline CDR1 is LGHNT and CDR2 FRNRAP. The V gene lost 5 bases and the J gene lost 6 bases, with 11 bases spanning the gap. This CDR3 is 13 amino acids long. The CDR3 DNA reads TGTGCTAGTGGTCTCCCAGGTCGCAATGAGCAGTTCTTC. This sequence encodes CASGLPGRNEQFF.

This clonotype came up a few times. The chain is built from TRBV3-1 and TRBJ1-2; D may be TRBD1 (6 bases). Trimming stripped 1 base from V and 6 bases from J, with 12 bases between. Per germline, CDR1 LGHDT and CDR2 YNNKEL (reference sequence). This CDR3 contains 14 residues. The CDR3 is CASSQGGARNGYTF. The CDR3 nucleotides read TGTGCCAGCAGCCAAGGGGGGGCGCGGAATGGCTACACCTTC.

In its sample, this clonotype was seen a few times. V and J are TRBV20-1 and TRBJ1-1; D is uncertain. The germline V gene has CDR1 DFQATT and CDR2 SNEGSKA (reference sequence). There are 13 residues in the CDR3. Between the trimmed V and J ends, which lost 3 bases and 4 bases, there was a span of 12 bases. The CDR3 sequence is CSASYGSGTEAFF. The CDR3 bases are TGCAGTGCTAGTTACGGGTCAGGCACTGAAGCTTTCTTT.

This clonotype showed up just a few times. The chain couples TRBV4-3 to TRBJ1-1; D might be TRBD1 (5 bases). Germline values: CDR1 LGHNA, CDR2 YSLEER. The CDR3 length is 13 residues. The V gene lost 3 bases and the J gene lost 5 bases, with 10 bases spanning the gap. CDR3 region: CASSQPQGTEAFF. CDR3 DNA sequence: TGCGCCAGCAGCCAGCCCCAGGGAACTGAAGCTTTCTTT.

A few counts support this clonotype. The rearrangement joins TRBV5-1 to TRBJ1-4; D remains unclear. The length of the CDR3 is 16 residues. V lost 0 bases and J lost 0, with 9 bases in between. Looked up from germline, CDR1 is SGHRS and CDR2 is YFSETQ. The CDR3 sequence: CASSLDRPATNEKLFF. Here the CDR3 DNA reads TGCGCCAGCAGCTTGGACCGACCTGCAACTAATGAAAAACTGTTTTTT.

Comment on this clonotype: The junction departs from the called germline gene at one end, perhaps through a read error. This rearrangement joins TRBV12-3 or TRBV12-4 to TRBJ2-3, with 10 bases aligning to TRBD1. There are 13 residues in the CDR3. CDR3 in amino acids: CACRQGATDTQYF. The CDR3 DNA reads as TGTGCCTGCAGACAGGGGGCGACAGATACGCAGTATTTT.

The sample holds a few counts of this clonotype. The V and J genes are TRBV21-1 and TRBJ2-7; the listed D gene, TRBD1, was not tested against the DNA. TRBV21-1 is classified as a pseudogene. This CDR3 comprises 18 residues. CDR3: CASSKWRYRDRGIYEQYF. The CDR3 DNA reads TGTGCCAGCAGCAAATGGCGGTACCGGGACAGGGGTATCTACGAGCAGTACTTC.

This clonotype was detected only a few times. This chain connects TRBV4-3 to TRBJ2-7; 9 bases align to TRBD2. This CDR3 contains 16 residues. Germline values: CDR1 LGHNA, CDR2 YSLEER. The trim removed 0 bases at V and 3 bases at J, leaving 6 bases unmatched. CDR3: CASSQDWGLARYEQYF. The CDR3 DNA reads TGCGCCAGCAGCCAAGACTGGGGACTAGCCCGCTACGAGCAGTACTTC.